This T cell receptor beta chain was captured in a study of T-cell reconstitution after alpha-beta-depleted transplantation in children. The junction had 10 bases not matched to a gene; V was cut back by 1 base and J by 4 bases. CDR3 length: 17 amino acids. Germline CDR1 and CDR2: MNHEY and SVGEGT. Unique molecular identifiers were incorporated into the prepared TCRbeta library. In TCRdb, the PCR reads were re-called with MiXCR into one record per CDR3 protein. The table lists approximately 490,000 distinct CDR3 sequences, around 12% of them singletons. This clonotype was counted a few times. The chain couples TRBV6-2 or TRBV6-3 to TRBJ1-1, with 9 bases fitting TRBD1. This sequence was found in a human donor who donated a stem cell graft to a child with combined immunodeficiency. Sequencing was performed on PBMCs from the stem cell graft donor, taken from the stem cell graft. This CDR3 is CASSYWLDRGDRTEAFF. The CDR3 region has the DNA TGTGCCAGCAGTTACTGGCTGGACAGGGGTGATCGCACTGAAGCTTTCTTT.